This T cell receptor (beta chain) was recovered during a study of blood T cell repertoires in COVID-19. Study at large: Researchers got acute and convalescent COVID-19 samples from the United States, Italy and Spain. PBMCs, B-cell-depleted T cells, or T cells provided the cDNA or gDNA that made up the material.

V shed 5 bases and J 3 bases; nucleotides not matched to a gene: 7. The germline V gene encodes CDR1 SSHAT and CDR2 FNYEAQ (reference sequence). The CDR3 totals 15 residues. In the authors' methods: Nucleated cell number was recorded as an estimate derived from reference gene primer amplification. Here immunoSEQ multiplex PCR was the method, and the copy in TCRdb shows in-frame clones only, minus some. The V and J calls and the clone size are those of that table, but D and trimming were determined from the DNA. The sample records around 100,000 clones, around 85% being singletons. This clone came up a few times.

Sequencing used peripheral blood. The receptor's source is a human donor in a cohort sampled during active COVID-19. The J gene is TRBJ2-3, the V gene TRBV7-7, with TRBD2 identical over 8 bases. The CDR3 DNA is TGTGCCAGCAGCCCGGGACTAGGAGGGACAGATACGCAGTATTTT. It encodes CASSPGLGGTDTQYF. Full variable domain (remainder filled in from reference TRBV7-7 and TRBJ2-3): GAGVSQSPRYKVTKRGQDVTLRCDPISSHATLYWYQQALGQGPEFLTYFNYEAQPDKSGLPSDRFSAERPEGSISTLTIQRTEQRDSAMYRCASSPGLGGTDTQYFGPGTRLTVL.